These 2 T cell receptor beta chains originate from one sample sequenced in a study of CD8 T cells in Susac syndrome. Random-hexamer reverse transcription was applied to about 0.5 to 1 ug RNA. TCRdb ran MiXCR on the immunoSEQ multiplex PCR reads and lists one entry per CDR3 protein. This sample has approximately 190,000 distinct CDR3 sequences, with around 95% found just once. The sample consisted of CD4+ T cells from PBMCs. The receptors were gathered from a human donor with Susac syndrome.

The chain employs TRBV19 and TRBJ1-2; 7 bases line up with TRBD1. V shed 6 bases and J 3 bases; nucleotides not matched to a gene: 7. This CDR3 has 14 residues. Per germline, CDR1 LNHDA and CDR2 SQIVND (reference sequence). The CDR3: CASREQGFHYGYTF. The CDR3 coding sequence is TGTGCCAGTAGGGAACAGGGGTTCCACTATGGCTACACCTTC.

V is TRBV6-5 and J is TRBJ2-3; TRBD1 or TRBD2 may be the D gene (5 bases each). The V end was cut by 0 bases, the J end by 5 bases, with 12 bases between. CDR1 MNHEY and CDR2 SVGAGI come from the germline V gene. The CDR3 runs 15 residues. The CDR3 bases are TGTGCCAGCAGTTACTCCGGGACGGCCAAAGATACGCAGTATTTT. This encodes CASSYSGTAKDTQYF.